This T cell receptor beta chain was observed in a study of graft-versus-host responses after intestinal transplantation. Across the whole study: All recipients were transplanted with multivisceral, liver-intestinal, or isolated intestinal grafts. Points from the study as a whole: Recipient marrow held GvH clones, some first seen in ileum or blood. In patients with graft-donor T cell macrochimerism, allograft graft-versus-host to host-versus-graft clonal ratios were high.

A few counts support this clone. Clones were sequenced by immunoSEQ multiplex PCR, and TCRdb holds only the in-frame ones, with some missing. Among 6,000 to 7,000 clones, roughly 25% were seen once, and the ten largest hold approximately 4.2%. CDR3 length equals 14 residues. The V gene lost 3 bases and the J gene lost 0 bases, with 6 bases spanning the gap. Germline V CDR1 and CDR2: GTSNPN, SVGIG (reference sequence). The culture paired approximately 200,000 irradiated violet-dye-labeled stimulators with approximately 200,000 CFSE-labeled responders. The chain recombines TRBV30 with TRBJ1-6, with unresolved D. This sequence originates from a human patient who was an organ donor for intestinal transplantation. Sequences were derived from alloreactive CD4+ T cells from a mixed lymphocyte reaction culture, sampled before transplantation. Subset reported: CFSE-low proliferating T cells sorted from approximately 6-day pre-transplant mixed lymphocyte reaction (GvH or HvG direction). CDR3 nucleotides: TGTGCCTGGAGGCCCGGCTCCTATAATTCACCCCTCCACTTT. Its translation: CAWRPGSYNSPLHF.